Presented here are 10 T cell receptor beta chains from one specimen sequenced in a study of blood T cells in healthy people across ages. Through a sample-barcoded 5' primer and a J-beta primer mix, a second PCR was run for about 6 to 11 cycles. Each CDR3 protein gets one entry after TCRdb re-called the 5' RACE reads with MiXCR. The sample lists around 800,000 distinct CDR3 sequences, roughly 26% seen once, with roughly 3.1% in the top ten. Another study also made use of these data, one on T cells of mothers and their children.

Sequenced input: blood. Receptors originate from a boy younger than 18 in good health.

The chain is built from TRBV20-1 and TRBJ2-7, with a tentative D call TRBD1 (5 bases). Trimming took 3 bases from V and 5 from J, leaving 11 bases between them. Germline CDR1 reads DFQATT; CDR2 reads SNEGSKA (reference sequence). The CDR3 is made up of 12 amino acids. The CDR3 bases are TGCAGTGCTAGTAAGGGGCGGAACGAGCAGTACTTC. It codes for CSASKGRNEQYF.

The chain is built from TRBV30 and TRBJ2-3, with TRBD1 identical over 7 bases. In germline, CDR1 is GTSNPN, CDR2 SVGIG (reference sequence). The length of the CDR3 is 18 residues. The V gene end was trimmed by 4 bases and the J gene end by 2 bases; junction bases not matched to a gene: 18. The DNA of the CDR3 is TGTGCCTGGATTGACCTAACCGGGACAGCGCTTTACACAGATACGCAGTATTTT. This sequence encodes CAWIDLTGTALYTDTQYF.

The chain combines TRBV12-3 or TRBV12-4 with TRBJ2-1, with 11 bases identical to TRBD1. The J call is doubtful: the DNA matches TRBJ2-7 better. This CDR3 spans 15 amino acids. CDR3 DNA sequence: TGTGCCAGCAGTCCCCCGGACAGGGGGCCCTACGAGCAGTACTTC. Residues: CASSPPDRGPYEQYF.

This clonotype occurred a few times. J is TRBJ1-4 and V is TRBV3-1; D is ambiguous. This CDR3 has 15 residues. Germline values: CDR1 LGHDT, CDR2 YNNKEL (reference sequence). V lost 5 bases and J 5 bases, leaving 15 bases between the germline ends. CDR3 in amino acids: CASSTRGRNNEKLFF. The CDR3 DNA sequence: TGTGCCAGCAGCACCCGCGGGCGGAACAATGAAAAACTGTTTTTT.

J is TRBJ1-1 and V is TRBV10-3; D is uncertain. Germline V lookup: CDR1 ENHRY, CDR2 SYGVKD. The V end lost 0 bases, the J end lost 11 bases, and 7 bases lay between the germline ends. This CDR3 comprises 11 residues. CDR3 loop: CAISESGGAFF. The CDR3 DNA sequence: TGTGCCATCAGTGAGTCGGGCGGGGCTTTCTTT.

This clonotype was detected only once. The V gene is TRBV20-1, the J gene TRBJ2-7; 7 bases line up with TRBD1. Trimming removed 2 bases from V and 4 bases from J; junction bases left unmatched: 11. This CDR3 is built from 15 residues. Per the germline V gene, CDR1 is DFQATT and CDR2 is SNEGSKA (reference sequence). The CDR3 nucleotides read TGCAGTGCTAGACCCTTTGGCAGGGGGACATACGAGCAGTACTTC. Residues: CSARPFGRGTYEQYF.

This clonotype was seen a few times. The genes are TRBV6-6 and TRBJ2-7; D remains unclear. The CDR3 length is 12 residues. Trimming left V 8 bases short and J 0 bases short, with 8 bases between. From germline, CDR1 is MNHNY and CDR2 SVGAGI (reference sequence). CDR3 region: CASGVGSYEQYF. CDR3 nucleotides: TGTGCCAGCGGGGTTGGCTCCTACGAGCAGTACTTC.

This clonotype was counted only a few times. V usage is TRBV10-1 and J usage is TRBJ2-1; TRBD2 matches 7 bases. Germline V gene sequence: CDR1 WNHNN, CDR2 SYGVQD (reference sequence). Trimming cost V 2 bases and J 0 bases; bases outside gene matches: 4. CDR3 length equals 16 residues. CDR3 sequence reads: CASSEETGGSYNEQFF. In DNA, the CDR3 is TGCGCCAGCAGTGAGGAGACGGGGGGCTCCTACAATGAGCAGTTCTTC.

The table lists this clonotype with a few counts. The rearrangement joins TRBV5-1 to TRBJ1-4; D gene uncertain. In germline, CDR1 is SGHRS, CDR2 YFSETQ. Trimming removed 3 bases from V and 0 bases from J, with 9 bases in between. The CDR3 is 15 residues long. The CDR3 nucleotides read TGCGCCAGCAGCTGGGTGTCGCCAACTAATGAAAAACTGTTTTTT. It translates to CASSWVSPTNEKLFF.

This clonotype has more than one count but fewer than ten. This chain links TRBV15 with TRBJ2-2; D may match TRBD1 or TRBD2 (6 bases each). CDR1 LNHNV and CDR2 YYDKDF come from the germline V gene (reference sequence). This CDR3 comprises 17 residues. Trimming pared 3 bases from V and 2 bases from J, leaving 16 bases between. The CDR3 spells CATSRDEGDFNTGELFF. CDR3 sequence (DNA): TGTGCCACCAGCAGGGATGAGGGGGACTTTAACACCGGGGAGCTGTTTTTT.